This passage covers 25 T cell receptor beta chains from one sample sequenced in a study of the immune and genomic landscape of osteosarcoma. Osteosarcoma specimens were post-treatment primary, local recurrence and metastasis tumors from poor-prognosis patients. Some clones are missing from TCRdb's copy, which holds only in-frame ones; the method was immunoSEQ multiplex PCR. The repertoire holds 10,000 to 12,000 clones, with about two thirds as singletons. The material sequenced was osteosarcoma tumor tissue from the lung. These receptors originate from a human donor with osteosarcoma.

The gene calls are TRBV6-5 and TRBJ1-5; perhaps TRBD1 as D (5 bases). Looked up from germline, CDR1 is MNHEY and CDR2 is SVGAGI. CDR3 size: 13 residues. Trimming stripped 0 bases from V and 5 bases from J, with 5 bases between. The CDR3, as DNA: TGTGCCAGCAGTTACTCCAGGGATCAGCCCCAGCATTTT. Translating it yields CASSYSRDQPQHF.

V usage is TRBV28 and J usage is TRBJ2-7, with 7 bases lining up with TRBD2. The CDR3 loop spans 16 amino acids. The V and J ends lost 6 bases and 0 bases, in that order; junction bases with no gene match: 11. Looked up from germline, CDR1 is MDHEN and CDR2 is SYDVKM. CDR3 amino acids: CASRSPTSASSYEQYF. CDR3 in DNA: TGTGCCAGCAGATCCCCAACTAGCGCGAGCTCCTACGAGCAGTACTTC.

The chain recombines TRBV7-9 with TRBJ1-3; D perhaps matches TRBD1 (5 bases). CDR1 is SEHNR and CDR2 is FQNEAQ in the germline V gene (reference sequence). V lost 3 bases and J lost 5, with 17 bases in between. This CDR3 has 16 residues. In DNA, the CDR3 is TGTGCCAGCAGCTTTGACCCCATCGCAGGGCGAAACACCATATATTTT. Residues: CASSFDPIAGRNTIYF.

The V and J genes are TRBV4-2 and TRBJ2-2, with no clear D. V lost 0 bases, J lost 7 bases, and 15 bases lay in between. The CDR3 has 16 amino acids. CDR1 and CDR2 from the germline V gene are LGHNA and YNFKEQ. In DNA, the CDR3 is TGTGCCAGCAGCCAAGACAGGTCCTTCCTCGGCGGGGAGCTGTTTTTT. Encoded protein: CASSQDRSFLGGELFF.

The rearrangement uses TRBV29-1 and TRBJ2-1, with TRBD2 as a possible D gene (5 bases). The CDR3 loop spans 15 amino acids. The V gene lost 4 bases and the J gene lost 0 bases, with 13 bases spanning the gap. Per germline, CDR1 SQVTM and CDR2 ANQGSEA. CDR3 loop: CSVVSWESSYNEQFF. The DNA for the CDR3 is TGCAGCGTTGTATCGTGGGAGAGCTCCTACAATGAGCAGTTCTTC.

The table lists this clone with a few counts. This sequence joins TRBV10-3 and TRBJ1-1; TRBD1 is a possible D gene (5 bases). The V gene lost 0 bases and the J gene lost 8 bases, with 13 bases spanning the gap. The length of the CDR3 is 14 residues. From germline, CDR1 is ENHRY and CDR2 SYGVKD. This CDR3 is CAISESWGNGEAFF. The CDR3 nucleotides are TGTGCCATCAGTGAGTCGTGGGGGAATGGCGAAGCTTTCTTT.

There are a few counts of this clone. The rearrangement uses TRBV9 and TRBJ1-2; D is possibly TRBD1 (5 bases). The germline gives CDR1 SGDLS, CDR2 YYNGEE. The CDR3 has 15 residues. Trimming removed 1 base at V and 6 bases at J, with 16 bases between. CDR3 in DNA: TGTGCCAGCAGCGTAACCCCCGAGGTGGGGGATGGCTACACCTTC. Its protein product is CASSVTPEVGDGYTF.

This clone was detected a few times. The chain joins TRBV11-2 to TRBJ2-7; D is possibly TRBD1 (6 bases). The V gene's germline CDR1 is SGHAT and CDR2 FQNNGV. This CDR3 contains 14 residues. The V end was cut by 2 bases, the J end by 2 bases, with 10 bases between. Written as DNA, the CDR3 is TGTGCCAGCAGCTTACAGGGGACCACCTACGAGCAGTACTTC. Encoded protein: CASSLQGTTYEQYF.

The chain recombines TRBV18 with TRBJ2-3; D is possibly TRBD1 (5 bases). Trimming pared 2 bases from V and 5 bases from J, leaving 11 bases between. Germline-derived CDR1 and CDR2 are KGHSH and LQKENI. This CDR3 contains 14 residues. In DNA, the CDR3 is TGTGCCAGCTCACCAGAGACTCAGGGAGATACGCAGTATTTT. Its protein product is CASSPETQGDTQYF. The whole variable domain, filled in from reference TRBV18 and TRBJ2-3, reads NAGVMQNPRHLVRRRGQEARLRCSPMKGHSHVYWYRQLPEEGLKFMVYLQKENIIDESGMPKERFSAEFPKEGPSILRIQQVVRGDSAAYFCASSPETQGDTQYFGPGTRLTVL.

The gene calls are TRBV5-6 and TRBJ1-6; D unclear. Trimming pared 2 bases from V and 5 bases from J, leaving 5 bases between. The CDR3 runs 13 residues. Per germline, CDR1 SGHDT and CDR2 YYEEEE. This CDR3 reads CASSFGNNSPLHF. The CDR3, as DNA: TGTGCCAGCAGCTTCGGGAATAATTCACCCCTCCACTTT. The full variable domain, completed using reference TRBV5-6 and TRBJ1-6, is DAGVTQSPTHLIKTRGQQVTLRCSPKSGHDTVSWYQQALGQGPQFIFQYYEEEERQRGNFPDRFSGHQFPNYSSELNVNALLLGDSALYLCASSFGNNSPLHFGNGTRLTVT.

On this clone: The final CDR3 position lacks the conserved phenylalanine or tryptophan, pointing to a likely read error. The chain has TRBV10-3 and TRBJ2-7, with TRBD1 matching 9 bases. V trimming: 2 bases; J trimming: 6 bases; junction bases outside the gene matches: 8. This CDR3 region has 15 residues. Germline V gene lookup returns CDR1 ENHRY and CDR2 SYGVKD. The CDR3 region is CAISERTGAGSEQYL. In DNA form, the CDR3 reads TGTGCCATCAGTGAGCGGACAGGGGCTGGTTCCGAGCAGTACCTC.

The rearrangement joins TRBV19 to TRBJ2-4; 11 bases agree with TRBD2. Unmatched junction bases numbered 11, after V lost 3 bases and J lost 1 base. The CDR3 loop spans 19 amino acids. Germline CDR1 LNHDA, CDR2 SQIVND (reference sequence). The CDR3 region is CASSIQGVAGGPAKNIQYF. CDR3 in DNA: TGTGCCAGTAGTATCCAGGGGGTAGCGGGAGGGCCCGCCAAAAACATTCAGTACTTC.

Points on this clone: This sequence may be a read error, since a much larger clone differs from it by one base. V is TRBV4-3 and J is TRBJ2-1; tentative D call: TRBD2 (6 bases). V gave up 0 bases and J gave up 3 bases, with 9 bases separating them. This CDR3 spans 15 amino acids. Per germline, CDR1 LGHNA and CDR2 YSLEER. CDR3: CASSQDNSGYNEQFF. The DNA of the CDR3 is TGCGCCAGCAGCCAAGATAATAGCGGCTACAATGAGCAGTTCTTC.

The table lists this clone with a few counts. The J gene is TRBJ2-2, the V gene TRBV6-4, with a tentative D call TRBD2 (5 bases). Trimming shortened V by 6 bases and J by 5 bases, and 10 bases separated the two germline ends. The CDR3 has 13 residues. Germline V CDR1 and CDR2: MRHNA, SNTAGT. The CDR3 bases are TGTGCCAGCAGCGAGATAGCGACCGGGGAGCTGTTTTTT. It codes for CASSEIATGELFF.

This clone was detected only once. The rearrangement uses TRBV10-3 and TRBJ1-2, with 10 bases lining up with TRBD1. The germline gives CDR1 ENHRY, CDR2 SYGVKD. The J segment lost 4 bases and the V segment lost 3 bases, leaving 2 bases of the junction unmatched. The CDR3 is 14 amino acids. CDR3: CAISEGTGVYGYTF. CDR3 bases: TGTGCCATCAGTGAAGGGACAGGGGTCTATGGCTACACCTTC.

In its sample, this clone was seen once. This chain links TRBV15 with TRBJ2-7; tentative D call: TRBD2 (7 bases). The V end lost 0 bases, the J end lost 3 bases, and 15 bases lay between the germline ends. Looked up from germline, CDR1 is LNHNV and CDR2 is YYDKDF (reference sequence). This CDR3 region has 16 residues. The CDR3 coding sequence is TGTGCCACCAGCAGAGATAGGGGGGGAGGTCACTACGAGCAGTACTTC. Protein sequence: CATSRDRGGGHYEQYF.

The genes are TRBV27 and TRBJ1-3, with 8 bases that match TRBD1. The junction had 6 bases not matched to a gene; V was cut back by 10 bases and J by 4 bases. Germline CDR1 is MNHEY and CDR2 is SMNVEV (reference sequence). CDR3 length equals 13 residues. The CDR3 DNA reads as TGTGCCACCAAACGGACAGGGGGAAACACCATATATTTT. Translated, it gives CATKRTGGNTIYF.

The V gene is TRBV12-5, the J gene TRBJ1-1; D gene uncertain. This CDR3 has 13 amino acids. V gave up 1 base and J gave up 0 bases, with 3 bases separating them. The V gene's germline CDR1 is LGHNT and CDR2 FRNRAP. For the CDR3, the DNA is TGTGCTAGTGGTTTGGAGGTGAACACTGAAGCTTTCTTT. Residues: CASGLEVNTEAFF.

This clone has only a few counts. This chain joins TRBV7-8 and TRBJ2-1; D assignment may be TRBD1 or TRBD2 (8 bases each). Germline CDR1 and CDR2: SGHVS and FQNEAQ. Trimming took 3 bases from V and 4 from J, leaving 16 bases between them. The CDR3 totals 16 residues. CDR3 in amino acids: CASSFGGDRRYNEQFF. The DNA of the CDR3 is TGTGCCAGCAGCTTCGGGGGGGACAGGAGATACAATGAGCAGTTCTTC.

The chain joins TRBV5-1 to TRBJ2-1; 7 bases line up with TRBD2. This CDR3 is built from 16 residues. V dropped 4 bases and J dropped 5; count of bases not matched to a gene: 12. The germline V gene encodes CDR1 SGHRS and CDR2 YFSETQ. CDR3 DNA sequence: TGCGCCAGCAGCACCCGGGTTGGGGAGGGGAACAATGAGCAGTTCTTC. Protein sequence: CASSTRVGEGNNEQFF.

The chain is built from TRBV7-8 and TRBJ1-6; no clear D gene. Germline-derived CDR1 and CDR2 are SGHVS and FQNEAQ. Trimming pared 1 base from V and 4 bases from J, leaving 5 bases between. The CDR3 totals 14 residues. CDR3 DNA: TGTGCCAGCAGCTTAGGAGGATATAATTCACCCCTCCACTTT. Protein product: CASSLGGYNSPLHF.

V is TRBV25-1 and J is TRBJ1-1; 7 bases agree with TRBD1. The J segment lost 2 bases and the V segment lost 3 bases, leaving 6 bases of the junction unmatched. The CDR3 is made up of 15 amino acids. Germline loops: CDR1 MGHDK, CDR2 SYGVNS. The CDR3 loop is CASSDTGDHNTEAFF. The CDR3 nucleotides are TGTGCCAGCAGTGACACAGGGGACCACAACACTGAAGCTTTCTTT.

V gene TRBV29-1 combines with J gene TRBJ2-5; no clear D gene. CDR1 SQVTM and CDR2 ANQGSEA come from the germline V gene. The CDR3 is 15 amino acids. V gave up 1 base and J gave up 2 bases, with 14 bases separating them. Here the CDR3 reads CSVEVSRYPQETQYF. Here the CDR3 DNA reads TGCAGCGTTGAAGTATCGCGTTACCCTCAAGAGACCCAGTACTTC.

The rearrangement uses TRBV5-8 and TRBJ2-3; D is ambiguous. Germline V gene lookup returns CDR1 SGHTS and CDR2 YDEGEE. The CDR3 consists of 16 residues. The V end lost 1 base, the J end lost 3 bases, and 15 bases lay between the germline ends. CDR3 coding DNA: TGTGCCAGCAGCTTGAAGTTCTGGGTTGGAACAGATACGCAGTATTTT. It translates to CASSLKFWVGTDTQYF.

J is TRBJ1-2 and V is TRBV4-2; maybe TRBD1 (5 bases). The CDR3 consists of 13 residues. Germline CDR1 is LGHNA and CDR2 is YNFKEQ. The germline V and J ends were trimmed by 5 bases and 5 bases, with 12 bases remaining between them. The CDR3 loop reads CASSLGAIYGYTF. The CDR3, as DNA: TGTGCCAGCAGCTTAGGGGCCATATATGGCTACACCTTC.